Included here is one T cell receptor (beta chain) sequence, with context. The authors' processing: Amplification of reference gene primers was used by the study to estimate nucleated cell counts. Sequencing was performed with immunoSEQ multiplex PCR; in TCRdb, only in-frame clones are kept and a portion is missing. Clone size and the V and J calls come from that table; the DNA yielded D and trimming. The table has 300,000 to 350,000 clones, 85% to 90% seen once. The sample comes from a study of blood T cell repertoires in COVID-19. Study at large: In each case, the material was cDNA or gDNA derived from T cells, B-cell-depleted T cells, or PBMCs.

Exposed participants encountered a COVID-19 case during the 2 weeks preceding study entry. CDR1 and CDR2 (germline): MDHEN, SYDVKM. The V end was cut by 2 bases, the J end by 0 bases, with 8 bases between. The CDR3 covers 15 residues. The TCR was taken from a woman between 25 and 40 years old who had been exposed to COVID-19. The chain has TRBV28 and TRBJ1-5, with D unclear. The specimen was PBMCs or T cells enriched from blood (not recorded which). Here the CDR3 reads CASSLTADSNQPQHF. CDR3 coding DNA: TGTGCCAGCAGTTTAACGGCGGATAGCAATCAGCCCCAGCATTTT.